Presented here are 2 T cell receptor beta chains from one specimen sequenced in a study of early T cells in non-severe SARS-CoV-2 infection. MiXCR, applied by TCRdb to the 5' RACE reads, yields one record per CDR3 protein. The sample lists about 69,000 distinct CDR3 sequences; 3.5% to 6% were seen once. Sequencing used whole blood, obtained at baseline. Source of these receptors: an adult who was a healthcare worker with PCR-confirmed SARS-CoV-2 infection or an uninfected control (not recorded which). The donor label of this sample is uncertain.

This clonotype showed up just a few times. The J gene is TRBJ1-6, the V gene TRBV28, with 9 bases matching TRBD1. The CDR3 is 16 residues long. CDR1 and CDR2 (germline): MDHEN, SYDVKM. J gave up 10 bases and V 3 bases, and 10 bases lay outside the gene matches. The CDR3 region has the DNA TGTGCCAGCAGTTTTTTCATCGGACAGGGGTCCTCACCCCTCCACTTT. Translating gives CASSFFIGQGSSPLHF.

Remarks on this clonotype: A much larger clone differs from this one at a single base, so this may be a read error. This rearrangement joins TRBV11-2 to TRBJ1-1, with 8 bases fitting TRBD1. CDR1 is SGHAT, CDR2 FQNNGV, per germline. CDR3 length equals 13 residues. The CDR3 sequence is CASSSQGGTEAIF. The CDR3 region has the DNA TGTGCCAGCAGCTCACAGGGGGGGACTGAAGCTATCTTT.